This entry lists 21 T cell receptor beta chains sequenced from one sample in a study of T cells in women clearing cervical HPV infection (dated by TCRdb to the late 2010s). The library was generated by the immunoSEQ multiplex PCR assay. TCRdb took this table from immuneACCESS and kept in-frame rearrangements with V and J called. Such tables lack part of the clones; where checked against another copy, unresolved V genes explain under half of the gap, and the rest is unexplained. The table kept for this sample lists about 28,000 clones. The ten largest clones capture roughly 17% of the sample. The sample consisted of blood buffy coat. These receptors all stem from a woman between 18 and 70 years old with a cervical HPV16 infection that either progressed to CIN3+ or cleared (not recorded which).

On this clone itself: The missing CDR3 end, 3 residues past where the read stops, is filled in from the germline J gene. The chain uses TRBV2 and TRBJ2-1, with TRBD2 identical over 15 bases. The V gene end was trimmed by 9 bases and the J gene end by 0 bases; junction bases not matched to a gene: 12. This CDR3 spans 19 amino acids. CDR1 and CDR2 (germline): SNHLY, FYNNEI. CDR3 DNA, as far as it was read: TGTGCCAGGTGGTATTCCGGGACTAGCGGGAGGCGCTCCTACAATGAG. Protein sequence: CARWYSGTSGRRSYNE. The complete CDR3 reads CARWYSGTSGRRSYNEQFF.

With respect to this clone: Read data end 3 residues before the CDR3 end; the end is taken from the germline J gene. The J gene is TRBJ2-5, the V gene TRBV20-1, with 7 bases that match TRBD1. CDR1 is DFQATT, CDR2 SNEGSKA, per germline (reference sequence). This CDR3 is 14 amino acids long. J gave up 1 base and V 6 bases, and 8 bases lay outside the gene matches. CDR3 sequence reads: CSATGDTRQETQYF. The part of the CDR3 DNA that was read is TGCAGTGCAACAGGGGACACCCGCCAAGAGACC.

In regard to this clone: The read gets to within 3 residues of the CDR3 end, and the germline J gene fills in the rest. This chain links TRBV2 with TRBJ1-1, with 9 positions matching TRBD1. The ends lost 2 bases at V and 2 bases at J; junction bases unmatched: 9. The germline V gene encodes CDR1 SNHLY and CDR2 FYNNEI. This CDR3 contains 17 residues. The CDR3 spells CASSENTGGTVNTEAFF. CDR3 bases read: TGTGCCAGCAGTGAAAATACAGGGGGCACGGTAAACACTGAA.

Of note for this clone: The missing CDR3 end, 3 residues past where the read stops, is filled in from the germline J gene. V is TRBV19 and J is TRBJ2-3; 16 bases are a match to TRBD2. V lost 4 bases to trimming and J lost 6 bases; unmatched junction nucleotides: 7. The germline V gene encodes CDR1 LNHDA and CDR2 SQIVND (reference sequence). The CDR3 sequence is 17 residues long. The DNA read from the CDR3 is TGTGCCAGTAGTACCCTAGGGACTAGCGGGGGGGCCGATACG. Amino acids: CASSTLGTSGGADT. The whole CDR3 sequence reads CASSTLGTSGGADTQYF.

Regarding this clone: The read ends 3 residues shy of where the CDR3 ends; the end is completed using the germline J gene. The gene calls are TRBV27 and TRBJ2-5; D gene ambiguous. The CDR3 extends over 16 amino acids. CDR1 is MNHEY and CDR2 is SMNVEV in the germline V gene (reference sequence). V lost 4 bases and J 2 bases, leaving 17 bases between the germline ends. The sequenced part of the CDR3 DNA is TGTGCCAGCAGTTATGGTCCAGGATCGCCGCAAGAGACC. It encodes CASSYGPGSPQET. The whole CDR3 protein reads CASSYGPGSPQETQYF.

According to its frequency, this clone is medium-sized (0.01 to 0.1%). The CDR3 reads CSAFGLRYEQYF. The part of the CDR3 DNA that was read is TGCAGTGCCTTTGGACTACGCTACGAG. The chain couples TRBV20-1 to TRBJ2-7, with TRBD2 as a possible D gene (6 bases). The CDR3 end is not reached by the read, which stops 3 residues before it; the germline J gene fills it in. The CDR3 is 12 amino acids. The germline V and J ends were trimmed by 6 bases and 3 bases, with 12 bases remaining between them. The germline gives CDR1 DFQATT, CDR2 SNEGSKA (reference sequence).

Note on this clone: From the germline J gene comes the end of the CDR3, since the read stops 3 residues before it. The rearrangement links TRBV2 to TRBJ2-3; 8 bases agree with TRBD1. The CDR3 runs to 14 residues. Per germline, CDR1 SNHLY and CDR2 FYNNEI. CDR3 DNA (partial): TGTGCCAGCAGACTAGGACAGGGTTGGGAGACG. Encoded protein: CASRLGQGWET. The whole CDR3 reads CASRLGQGWETQYF.

Concerning this clone itself: The read finishes 3 residues shy of the CDR3 end, and the germline J gene is used to complete it. The J gene is TRBJ2-2, the V gene TRBV11-2; perhaps TRBD2 as D (6 bases). V lost 1 base and J lost 4, with 10 bases in between. The length of the CDR3 is 15 residues. Looked up from germline, CDR1 is SGHAT and CDR2 is FQNNGV. Partial CDR3 DNA: TGTGCCAGCAGCTTAGGACCGCGGGGCACCGGGGAG. This sequence encodes CASSLGPRGTGE. The complete CDR3 reads CASSLGPRGTGELFF.

This CDR3 is CASTPGGTFAAYEQYF. The sequenced part of the CDR3 DNA is TGTGCCAGTACCCCGGGCGGGACTTTCGCTGCCTACGAG. The chain carries TRBV19 and TRBJ2-7; possible D gene TRBD2, 6 bases. The DNA ends 3 residues before the CDR3 does, and the rest of the CDR3 is filled in from the germline J gene. Trimming took off 7 bases at V and 2 bases at J, with 21 bases between the two ends. Per the germline V gene, CDR1 is LNHDA and CDR2 is SQIVND (reference sequence). The CDR3 is 16 residues long.

Worth noting for this clone: The read finishes 3 residues shy of the CDR3 end, and the germline J gene is used to complete it. J is TRBJ2-5 and V is TRBV18, with 13 bases aligning to TRBD2. This CDR3 comprises 16 residues. Germline CDR1 is KGHSH and CDR2 is LQKENI. J lost 4 bases, V lost 1 base, and 3 bases had no gene match. CDR3 sequence reads: CASSPRTSGRGETQYF. The sequenced part of the CDR3 DNA is TGTGCCAGCTCACCACGTACTAGCGGGAGGGGAGAGACC.

About this clone itself: The read terminates 3 residues before the CDR3 end, so the remaining end is supplied by the germline J gene. The chain links TRBV30 to TRBJ2-3, with a possible D match to TRBD2 (5 bases). CDR1 and CDR2 (germline): GTSNPN, SVGIG (reference sequence). CDR3 length: 14 residues. The V gene lost 0 bases and the J gene lost 0 bases, with 7 bases spanning the gap. Here the CDR3 reads CAWSVGGSTDTQYF. The sequenced part of the CDR3 DNA is TGTGCCTGGAGTGTAGGCGGGAGCACAGATACG.

CDR3 DNA, as far as it was read: TGTGCCAGTAGGATCCGGGACACCACCTCCTACGAC. Translating it yields CASRIRDTTSYD. The entire CDR3 sequence reads CASRIRDTTSYDYTF. The chain uses TRBV19 and TRBJ1-2; the D gene is possibly TRBD1 (6 bases). The read falls 3 residues short of the CDR3 end, and the missing part is taken from the germline J gene. In germline, CDR1 is LNHDA, CDR2 SQIVND (reference sequence). CDR3 length: 15 amino acids.

A note on this clone: The read halts 3 residues ahead of the CDR3 end, with the missing end drawn from the germline J gene. The rearrangement uses TRBV3-1 (or the pseudogene TRBV3-2) and TRBJ1-2; D remains ambiguous. The V gene's germline CDR1 is LGHDT and CDR2 YNNKEL (reference sequence). Trimming left V 2 bases short and J 7 bases short, with 11 bases between. CDR3 length equals 13 residues. Partial CDR3 DNA: TGTGCCAGCAGCCAAATGACAAGTTCTGGC. Its translation: CASSQMTSSG. The full CDR3 is CASSQMTSSGYTF.

With respect to this clone: The read ends 3 residues before the CDR3 terminus; that terminus is restored from the germline J gene. The chain joins TRBV19 to TRBJ1-2; D unresolved. The V end was cut by 8 bases, the J end by 1 base, with 14 bases between. The CDR3 extends over 14 amino acids. Germline V gene lookup returns CDR1 LNHDA and CDR2 SQIVND (reference sequence). The CDR3 bases that were read are TGTGCCAGTCGAATTGACTGGAATAACTATGGC. It is translated as CASRIDWNNYG. The CDR3 reads in full as CASRIDWNNYGYTF.

On this clone itself: The observed sequence ends 3 residues before the CDR3 terminus, with the missing tail filled in from the germline J gene. The rearrangement uses TRBV6-4 and TRBJ1-4; D remains ambiguous. V dropped 7 bases and J dropped 0 bases, with 12 bases sitting between them. Germline CDR1 reads MRHNA; CDR2 reads SNTAGT. This CDR3 is 15 amino acids long. The CDR3 sequence is CASTCRVATNEKLFF. Incomplete CDR3 DNA: TGTGCCAGCACGTGTAGGGTTGCAACTAATGAAAAA.

Note on this clone: The CDR3 extends 3 residues past the end of the read, so its final part is completed from the germline J gene. The chain uses TRBV4-1 and TRBJ2-7; perhaps TRBD1 as D (5 bases). With 2 bases removed from V and 3 bases from J, the gap between germline ends came to 14 bases. The CDR3 extends over 15 amino acids. Germline CDR1 MGHRA, CDR2 YSYEKL. Incomplete CDR3 DNA: TGCGCCAGCAGCCAACTTTGGTCACAGGACTACGAG. As protein: CASSQLWSQDYE. From start to end, the CDR3 is CASSQLWSQDYEQYF.

Of note for this clone: The read comes to an end 3 residues before the CDR3 does, leaving the germline J gene to fill in the end. The chain is built from TRBV19 and TRBJ1-1, with D perhaps TRBD1 (6 bases). V gave up 3 bases and J gave up 5 bases, with 13 bases separating them. CDR1 and CDR2 from the germline V gene are LNHDA and SQIVND (reference sequence). There are 14 residues in the CDR3. The CDR3 DNA, read in part, is TGTGCCAGTAGTATTGGGGGGGGCAGAACTGAA. The encoded protein is CASSIGGGRTE. The whole CDR3 region reads CASSIGGGRTEAFF.

Turning to this clone: The read halts 3 residues ahead of the CDR3 end, with the missing end drawn from the germline J gene. The chain is built from TRBV5-1 and TRBJ1-5; 7 nucleotides align to TRBD1. This CDR3 is 14 amino acids long. The V gene's germline CDR1 is SGHRS and CDR2 YFSETQ. The V segment lost 4 bases and the J segment 4 bases; nucleotides outside the gene matches: 5. The DNA read from the CDR3 is TGCGCCAGCAGCCCAGGACAGGCAAATCAGCCC. Its translation is CASSPGQANQP. The full CDR3 protein is CASSPGQANQPQHF.

Concerning this clone itself: The CDR3 is cut off 3 residues early in the read; its end comes from the germline J gene. The chain carries TRBV18 and TRBJ1-5, with D unclear. In germline, CDR1 is KGHSH, CDR2 LQKENI. The V and J ends lost 2 bases and 6 bases respectively, with 14 bases between them. This CDR3 has 15 amino acids. The CDR3 loop reads CASSPSPGLVQPQHF. CDR3 DNA, as far as it was read: TGTGCCAGCTCACCAAGTCCCGGCCTAGTTCAGCCC.

Regarding this clone: The CDR3 is cut off 3 residues early in the read; its end comes from the germline J gene. The chain couples TRBV11-2 to TRBJ1-4, with D maybe TRBD1 (6 bases). The CDR3 sequence is 15 residues long. Trimming left V 6 bases short and J 5 bases short, with 16 bases between. Germline CDR1 and CDR2: SGHAT and FQNNGV. The DNA read from the CDR3 is TGTGCCAGCAGTCTTTGGACAGTCAAAAATGAAAAA. As protein: CASSLWTVKNEK. The full CDR3 reads CASSLWTVKNEKLFF.

Points on this clone: A junction boundary mismatches the germline segment, possibly from a read error. Read sequence stops 3 residues before the CDR3 end, and the germline J gene provides the missing end. Additional DNA sequences in this sample encode the identical CDR3. The rearrangement uses TRBV2 and TRBJ1-3; D is undetermined. This CDR3 contains 15 residues. CDR1 is SNHLY, CDR2 FYNNEI, per germline. CDR3: CASSEAPRGGNTIYF. CDR3 DNA (partial): TGTGCCAGCAGTGAAGCTCCCCGGGGTGGAAACACA.